This T cell receptor (beta chain) was sequenced in a study of somatic mutations in cytotoxic T cells in rheumatoid arthritis. Across the study: In the follow-up phase, samples were gathered during immunosuppressive therapy such as methotrexate, hydroxychloroquine and sulfasalazine. In some cases, T-cell populations stained with V beta antibodies were flow-sorted at nearly 100% purity, and these included V beta1+ cells sequenced for TCRB.

Turning to this clone: What it recognizes is unknown.

Germline loops: CDR1 SGHDT, CDR2 YYEEEE. The J segment lost 0 bases and the V segment lost 3 bases, leaving 5 bases of the junction unmatched. The CDR3 is made up of 16 amino acids. Study-wide results and limits: No age-related increase in CD8+ clonality was seen in healthy controls, but one was seen in rheumatoid arthritis patients.

Some clones are missing from TCRdb's copy, which holds only in-frame ones; the method was immunoSEQ multiplex PCR. The table has around 2,000 clones, over 60% seen once; the top ten hold about 62%. This chain uses TRBV5-6 with TRBJ2-3; 9 bases agree with TRBD2. The TCR was taken from a man aged 70 or older with rheumatoid arthritis. The sequencing used CD8+ T cells sorted from blood, collected at a follow-up visit. The CDR3 nucleotides read TGTGCCAGCAGCTCCTTTAGCGGGAGCAGCACAGATACGCAGTATTTT. The encoded protein is CASSSFSGSSTDTQYF.